This T cell receptor (beta chain) was captured in a study of T cells after yellow fever vaccination. Overall study findings and caveats: The booster response re-showed most primary clones: approximately 97% CD4, around 87% CD8. Weaker, the secondary response peaked sooner, at day 5 versus 15.

Germline V gene data show CDR1 as LNHDA and CDR2 as SQIVND (reference sequence). V lost 3 bases and J lost 1, with 6 bases in between. The CDR3 has 14 amino acids. The sample holds many counts of this clonotype. Its antigen is not identified. MiXCR, run by TCRdb on the 5' RACE reads, gives a single entry per CDR3 protein. This sample yields 140,000 to 150,000 distinct CDR3 sequences, of which 6.6% are seen a single time; approximately 0.59% belongs to the top ten. This TCR derives from a man aged 25-45 years who received the YFV17D yellow fever vaccine. Here the sequenced sample was CD4+ T cells sorted from PBMCs, taken 10 days after the yellow fever booster vaccination. The V call is TRBV19, the J call TRBJ2-2; no clear D gene. As DNA, the CDR3 is TGTGCCAGTAGTATCGCTCGGAACACCGGGGAGCTGTTTTTT. It encodes CASSIARNTGELFF.